The sequence of this TCR beta chain was determined in a study of graft-versus-host responses after intestinal transplantation (dated by TCRdb to the early 2020s). Study-wide context: The transplants that recipients received were multivisceral, liver-intestinal, or isolated intestinal. All recipients received anti-thymocyte globulin induction followed by maintenance tacrolimus and steroids for 3 to 4 years. Graft-versus-host and host-versus-graft alloreactive T cell clones were tracked in the graft, circulation and bone marrow after intestinal transplantation using bulk TCR-beta CDR3 sequencing. Alloreactive clones were identified by sequencing pre-transplant mixed lymphocyte reaction products and comparing them with unstimulated pre-transplant donor and recipient T cells. The cohort enrolled some 23 intestinal transplant recipients including one retransplant, and 3 patients lacking pretransplant specimens were excluded. A peak of at least 4% donor T cells among recipient peripheral blood mononuclear cells was the definition used for donor T cell macrochimerism. Samples from a few later patients were sequenced in-house on an Illumina MiSeq with MiXCR processing rather than by the commercial service. On the study overall, not on this receptor specifically: In patients with donor T cell macrochimerism, the allografts had high GvH to HvG T cell clonal ratios. Early after transplant, peak levels of circulating GvH clones were associated with declines in HvG clones. The conclusions were limited by the relatively low number and heterogeneity of the intestinal transplant patients. GvH clones turned up in recipient bone marrow, with some appearing earlier in ileal mucosa or blood, a pattern consistent with an intestinal mucosal origin.

Preparation of the library involved the immunoSEQ multiplex PCR assay. For most patients, genomic DNA was isolated using the Qiagen DNeasy Blood and Tissue Kit and was shipped frozen to Adaptive Biotechnologies for TCR sequencing. For most patients, genomic DNA was subjected to high-throughput TCR-beta CDR3 sequencing by Adaptive Biotechnologies. As for the original processing: TCR sequencing data for approximately 17 patients were retrieved from Adaptive's ImmunoSEQ software; a few other patients were processed with MiXCR and VDJtools. CD4 versus CD8 sorting errors were corrected by removing sequences found in both subsets at a frequency ratio below 5:1. CDR3 nucleotide sequences shared between donor and recipient were removed because the origin of such sequences could not be assigned. To be classed as alloreactive, a clone needed at least 2-fold expansion over unstimulated cells and a minimum CFSE-low frequency of 0.002% (template counts) or 0.001% (read counts). Clones were considered mappable if detected in sequenced pre-transplant spleen, lymph node, or MLR CFSE-low populations of the donor or recipient. Cumulative frequency of alloreactive clones was calculated as a percentage of all sequences weighted by copy number. What TCRdb holds here is the immuneACCESS table cut down to in-frame rearrangements. Part of the clones is not present; checked against another copy, under half of the missing clones reflect an unresolved V gene, and the others are unexplained. Clone size and the V and J calls come from that table; the DNA yielded D and trimming. Here the sample has about 85,000 clones; roughly four fifths occur a single time. Roughly a sixth of the sample is held by the ten biggest clonotypes.

What this sample's time point label stands for: cells obtained before transplantation from donor or recipient. CD3+CD4+ and CD3+CD8+ populations were FACS-sorted from unstimulated pre-transplant donor and recipient cells taken from spleen or lymph nodes. Regarding this clone: The target of this receptor is not known. Nothing much larger sits one base from this clone, and base qualities are not available.

This receptor was identified in a human donor who received an intestinal transplant. Sequencing used unstimulated CD8+ T cells sorted from spleen or lymph node cells, obtained before intestinal transplant.

In nucleotides, the sequence is TGTGCCAGCTCCAACAGGTTTTACACTGAAGCTTTCTTT. Its translation reads: CASSNRFYTEAFF. The chain is assembled from TRBV27 and TRBJ1-1; TRBD1 might be the D gene, on 5 matching bases. Looking up the germline V gene (reference sequence) yields CDR1 MNHEY and CDR2 SMNVEV. The junction carries 13 bases between V and J, which are trimmed by 8 bases and 3 bases respectively. The CDR3 starts with the cysteine, ends with the phenylalanine, and has 13 residues. Of all the DNA, just the CDR3 is kept, 39 bases in frame from base 1.